What follows are 18 T cell receptor beta chains derived from one specimen sequenced in a study of T cell changes during pregnancy in multiple sclerosis. TCRdb's copy holds only in-frame clones and misses some; the assay was immunoSEQ multiplex PCR. The table lists about 22,000 clones, 91% of them singletons, with 0.6% to 0.7% in the top ten. This specimen was CD4+ T cells from peripheral blood mononuclear cells, taken in the third trimester of pregnancy. The receptors originated from a female donor in good health, enrolled as a control in a pregnancy study.

The chain carries TRBV28 and TRBJ2-7; 9 positions match TRBD1. Germline trimming cut 6 bases from V and 6 bases from J; bases unmatched to any gene: 15. Germline V gene lookup returns CDR1 MDHEN and CDR2 SYDVKM. The CDR3 extends over 16 amino acids. In nucleotides, the CDR3 is TGTGCCAGCAGGAGGTACTCCGGGACAGGGACCGGCGAGCAGTACTTC. Amino acids: CASRRYSGTGTGEQYF.

This clone was counted a single time. The V and J genes are TRBV19 and TRBJ1-1; 7 nucleotides align to TRBD1. CDR1 LNHDA and CDR2 SQIVND come from the germline V gene (reference sequence). The trim removed 2 bases at V and 5 bases at J, leaving 20 bases unmatched. The CDR3 runs 19 residues. The CDR3 region has the DNA TGTGCCAGTAGTATACTCCGGCGTAATTCCGACAGGGCCAAAACTGAAGCTTTCTTT. Its protein product is CASSILRRNSDRAKTEAFF. The full variable domain, with the rest looked up from reference TRBV19 and TRBJ1-1, is DGGITQSPKYLFRKEGQNVTLSCEQNLNHDAMYWYRQDPGQGLRLIYYSQIVNDFQKGDIAEGYSVSREKKESFPLTVTSAQKNPTAFYLCASSILRRNSDRAKTEAFFGQGTRLTVV.

V gene TRBV6-5 combines with J gene TRBJ1-1; D remains ambiguous. With 0 bases removed from V and 2 bases from J, the gap between germline ends came to 13 bases. The CDR3 has 16 residues. Germline CDR1 reads MNHEY; CDR2 reads SVGAGI. The CDR3 sequence: CASSYSTRILNTEAFF. The CDR3 DNA sequence: TGTGCCAGCAGTTACTCGACCAGGATACTTAACACTGAAGCTTTCTTT.

The rearrangement uses TRBV7-2 and TRBJ2-7; 11 bases line up with TRBD2. Looked up from germline, CDR1 is SGHTA and CDR2 is FQGNSA. The CDR3 spans 16 residues. V lost 5 bases and J lost 2; bases outside the gene matches: 8. In nucleotides, the CDR3 is TGTGCCAGCAGCCCGAGGACTAGCGGGTCTCCCTACGAGCAGTACTTC. It yields the protein CASSPRTSGSPYEQYF.

J is TRBJ2-5 and V is TRBV6-4; 10 bases fit TRBD2. The J call is doubtful: the DNA matches TRBJ2-7 better. CDR3 length: 15 residues. Per the germline V gene, CDR1 is MRHNA and CDR2 is SNTAGT. The CDR3 DNA sequence: TGTGCCAGCAGTGACCAAGCGGGAGGGCCCTACGAGCAGTACTTC. Amino acid sequence: CASSDQAGGPYEQYF.

The chain joins TRBV7-6 to TRBJ1-6; 9 bases are a match to TRBD1. Trimming removed 3 bases from V and 5 bases from J; junction bases left unmatched: 8. Germline CDR1 SGHVS, CDR2 FNYEAQ. The CDR3 extends over 17 amino acids. CDR3 loop: CASSFGQGRSHNSPLHF. The CDR3 DNA is TGTGCCAGCAGCTTTGGACAGGGGCGATCCCATAATTCACCCCTCCACTTT.

This chain links TRBV19 with TRBJ2-1, with 12 positions matching TRBD2. V trimming: 3 bases; J trimming: 9 bases; junction bases outside the gene matches: 6. The CDR3 contains 15 residues. Germline-derived CDR1 and CDR2 are LNHDA and SQIVND (reference sequence). The CDR3 nucleotides read TGTGCCAGTAGTATCAGGACTAGCGGGATAGGTGAGCAGTTCTTC. This translates into CASSIRTSGIGEQFF.

The chain employs TRBV2 and TRBJ1-2; TRBD1 aligns across 7 bases. This CDR3 spans 13 amino acids. The trim removed 1 base at V and 4 bases at J, leaving 0 bases unmatched. Germline V CDR1 and CDR2: SNHLY, FYNNEI. CDR3 region: CASSEGTGYGYTF. The CDR3 nucleotides are TGTGCCAGCAGTGAAGGGACAGGCTATGGCTACACCTTC.

The J gene is TRBJ2-3, the V gene TRBV2; D is possibly TRBD1 (6 bases). Germline V gene lookup returns CDR1 SNHLY and CDR2 FYNNEI. This CDR3 has 14 amino acids. Trimming removed 11 bases at V and 0 bases at J, with 15 bases between. CDR3 loop: CAGQGSLSTDTQYF. The DNA of the CDR3 is TGTGCCGGGCAGGGGTCCCTTAGCACAGATACGCAGTATTTT. Variable domain in full (rest from reference TRBV2 and TRBJ2-3): EPEVTQTPSHQVTQMGQEVILRCVPISNHLYFYWYRQILGQKVEFLVSFYNNEISEKSEIFDDQFSVERPDGSNFTLKIRSTKLEDSAMYFCAGQGSLSTDTQYFGPGTRLTVL.

This chain links TRBV11-2 with TRBJ2-3, with D possibly matching TRBD2 (5 bases). V lost 6 bases and J 0 bases, leaving 16 bases between the germline ends. CDR1 and CDR2 from the germline V gene are SGHAT and FQNNGV. The CDR3 consists of 16 residues. The DNA for the CDR3 is TGTGCCAGCAGAAAGACCGGGATGACTAGCACAGATACGCAGTATTTT. Encoded protein: CASRKTGMTSTDTQYF.

The V call is TRBV7-6, the J call TRBJ2-2; TRBD1 aligns across 9 bases. The germline gives CDR1 SGHVS, CDR2 FNYEAQ. Trimming took 5 bases from V and 5 from J; bases not matched to a gene: 6. This CDR3 region has 15 residues. The CDR3 protein is CASSQTGGLTGELFF. The CDR3 region has the DNA TGTGCCAGCAGCCAGACAGGGGGGTTAACCGGGGAGCTGTTTTTT.

The chain employs TRBV14 and TRBJ1-6; 8 bases fit TRBD1. J gave up 7 bases and V 2 bases, and 7 bases lay outside the gene matches. Germline loops: CDR1 SGHDN, CDR2 FVKESK. The CDR3 has 16 residues. CDR3 nucleotides: TGTGCCAGCAGCCAACGCCTGAGACAGGGGAATTCACCCCTCCACTTT. It yields the protein CASSQRLRQGNSPLHF.

The rearrangement uses TRBV27 and TRBJ1-6; TRBD1 is a possible D gene (6 bases). Germline lookup yields CDR1 MNHEY and CDR2 SMNVEV (reference sequence). The CDR3 contains 19 residues. Between the trimmed V and J ends, which lost 5 bases and 1 base, there was a span of 21 bases. This CDR3 is CASSIPPYWGQSYNSPLHF. The CDR3 DNA reads as TGTGCCAGCAGTATCCCCCCGTATTGGGGACAATCCTATAATTCACCCCTCCACTTT.

This chain uses TRBV13 with TRBJ2-2, with D perhaps TRBD1 (5 bases). Per germline, CDR1 PRHDT and CDR2 FYEKMQ (reference sequence). CDR3 length: 15 residues. The germline V and J ends were trimmed by 8 bases and 4 bases, with 17 bases remaining between them. CDR3 nucleotide sequence: TGTGCCAGCGCTCGTCCAGCAAGGGGCACCGGGGAGCTGTTTTTT. As protein: CASARPARGTGELFF.

V gene TRBV7-9 combines with J gene TRBJ2-1; TRBD2 matches at 11 bases. Germline CDR1 is SEHNR and CDR2 is FQNEAQ (reference sequence). The CDR3 extends over 16 amino acids. V trimming: 4 bases; J trimming: 7 bases; junction bases outside the gene matches: 9. The CDR3 spells CASSYGASGRKNEQFF. For the CDR3, the DNA is TGTGCCAGCAGCTATGGGGCTAGCGGGAGGAAGAATGAGCAGTTCTTC.

The chain uses TRBV6-5 and TRBJ1-2; TRBD1 might be the D (6 bases). The V end was cut by 4 bases, the J end by 8 bases, with 14 bases between. The CDR3 sequence is 13 residues long. The germline V gene has CDR1 MNHEY and CDR2 SVGAGI. The CDR3 DNA follows: TGTGCCAGCAGTTTAACAGGGTATGAGGGCTACACCTTC. Encoded protein: CASSLTGYEGYTF.

This chain connects TRBV4-1 to TRBJ2-7; TRBD1 aligns across 8 bases. Looked up from germline, CDR1 is MGHRA and CDR2 is YSYEKL. V lost 4 bases, J lost 6 bases, and 17 bases stayed unmatched. The CDR3 has 17 amino acids. Written as DNA, the CDR3 is TGCGCCAGCAGCCTGATGACAAACGACAGGGGAGGCTTCGAGCAGTACTTC. Translation: CASSLMTNDRGGFEQYF.

The V and J genes are TRBV6-5 and TRBJ2-2, with TRBD2 identical over 7 bases. V was pared by 7 bases and J by 6 bases, with 8 bases of the junction left unmatched. CDR3 size: 14 residues. The germline gives CDR1 MNHEY, CDR2 SVGAGI. CDR3 in amino acids: CASTNGGWSGELFF. In DNA form, the CDR3 reads TGTGCCAGCACCAACGGGGGGTGGTCCGGGGAGCTGTTTTTT.